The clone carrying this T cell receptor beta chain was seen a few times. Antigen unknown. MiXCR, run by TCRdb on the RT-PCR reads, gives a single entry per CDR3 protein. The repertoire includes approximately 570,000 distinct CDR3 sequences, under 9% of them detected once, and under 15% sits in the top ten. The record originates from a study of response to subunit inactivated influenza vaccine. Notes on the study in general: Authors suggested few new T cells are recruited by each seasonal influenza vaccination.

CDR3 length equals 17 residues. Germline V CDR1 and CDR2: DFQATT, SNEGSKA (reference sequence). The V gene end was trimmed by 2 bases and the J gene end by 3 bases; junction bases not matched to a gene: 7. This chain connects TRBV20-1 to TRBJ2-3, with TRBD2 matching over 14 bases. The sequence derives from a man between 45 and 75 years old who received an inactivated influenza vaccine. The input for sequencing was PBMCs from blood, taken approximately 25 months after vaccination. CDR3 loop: CSARKGTSGSGTDTQYF. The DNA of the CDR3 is TGCAGTGCTAGAAAAGGGACTAGCGGGAGTGGGACAGATACGCAGTATTTT.